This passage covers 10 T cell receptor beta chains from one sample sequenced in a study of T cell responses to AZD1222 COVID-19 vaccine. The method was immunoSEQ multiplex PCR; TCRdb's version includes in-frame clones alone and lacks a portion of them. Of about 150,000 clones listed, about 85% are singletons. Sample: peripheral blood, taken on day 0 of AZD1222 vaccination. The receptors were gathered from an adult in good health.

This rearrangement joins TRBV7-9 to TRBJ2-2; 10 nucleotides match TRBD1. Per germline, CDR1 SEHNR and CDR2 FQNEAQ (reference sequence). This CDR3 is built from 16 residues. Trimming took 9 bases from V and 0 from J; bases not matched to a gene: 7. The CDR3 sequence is CASRTGGNANTGELFF. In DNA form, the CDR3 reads TGTGCCAGTCGGACAGGGGGAAACGCGAACACCGGGGAGCTGTTTTTT. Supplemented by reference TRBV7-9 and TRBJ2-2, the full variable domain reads DTGVSQNPRHKITKRGQNVTFRCDPISEHNRLYWYRQTLGQGPEFLTYFQNEAQLEKSRLLSDRFSAERPKGSFSTLEIQRTEQGDSAMYLCASRTGGNANTGELFFGEGSRLTVL.

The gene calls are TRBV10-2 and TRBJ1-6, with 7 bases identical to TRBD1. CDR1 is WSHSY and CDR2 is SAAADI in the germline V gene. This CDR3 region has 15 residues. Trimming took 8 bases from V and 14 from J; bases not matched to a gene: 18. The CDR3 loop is CASGVGGTAPWTLHF. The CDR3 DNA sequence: TGCGCCAGCGGAGTGGGGGGGACAGCCCCTTGGACCCTCCACTTT.

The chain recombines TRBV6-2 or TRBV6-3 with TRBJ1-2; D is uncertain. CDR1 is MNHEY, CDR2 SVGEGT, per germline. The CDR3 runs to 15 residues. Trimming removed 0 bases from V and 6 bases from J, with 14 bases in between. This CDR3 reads CASSYSNARRDGYTF. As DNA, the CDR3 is TGTGCCAGCAGTTACTCAAACGCACGACGAGATGGCTACACCTTC.

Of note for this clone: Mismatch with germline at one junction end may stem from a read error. The CDR3 DNA sequence: TGTGCTAGCAGTGCAAACACCATATATTTT. Its translation is CASSANTIYF. The chain has TRBV2 and TRBJ1-3; D unclear. The length of the CDR3 is 10 residues. CDR1 and CDR2 from the germline V gene are SNHLY and FYNNEI. The whole variable domain, filled in from reference TRBV2 and TRBJ1-3, reads EPEVTQTPSHQVTQMGQEVILRCVPISNHLYFYWYRQILGQKVEFLVSFYNNEISEKSEIFDDQFSVERPDGSNFTLKIRSTKLEDSAMYFCASSANTIYFGEGSWLTVV.

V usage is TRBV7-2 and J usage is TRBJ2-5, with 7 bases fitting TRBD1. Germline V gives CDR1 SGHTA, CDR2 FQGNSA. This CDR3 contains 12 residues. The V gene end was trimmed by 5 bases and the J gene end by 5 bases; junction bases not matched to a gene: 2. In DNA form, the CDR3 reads TGTGCCAGCAGCGACAGGGAGGAGACCCAGTACTTC. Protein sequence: CASSDREETQYF.

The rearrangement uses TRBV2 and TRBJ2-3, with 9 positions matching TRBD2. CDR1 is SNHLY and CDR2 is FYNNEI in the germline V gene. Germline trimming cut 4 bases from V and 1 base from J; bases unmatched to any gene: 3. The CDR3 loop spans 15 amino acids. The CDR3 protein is CASSGQRGGTDTQYF. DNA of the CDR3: TGTGCCAGCAGTGGGCAGCGGGGGGGCACAGATACGCAGTATTTT.

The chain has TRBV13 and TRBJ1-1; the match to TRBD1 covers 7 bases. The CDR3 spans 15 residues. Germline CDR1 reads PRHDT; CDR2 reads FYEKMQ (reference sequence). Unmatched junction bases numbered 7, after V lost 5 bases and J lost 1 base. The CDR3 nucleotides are TGTGCCAGCAGCCCAGATAGGACAGGGAACACTGAAGCTTTCTTT. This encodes CASSPDRTGNTEAFF.

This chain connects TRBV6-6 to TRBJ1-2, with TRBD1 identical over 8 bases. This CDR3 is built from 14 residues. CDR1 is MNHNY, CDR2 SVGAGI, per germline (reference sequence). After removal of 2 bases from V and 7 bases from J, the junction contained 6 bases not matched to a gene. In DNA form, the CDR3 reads TGTGCCAGCAGTTACGCGGACAGGGTGGGTGGCTACACCTTC. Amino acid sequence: CASSYADRVGGYTF.

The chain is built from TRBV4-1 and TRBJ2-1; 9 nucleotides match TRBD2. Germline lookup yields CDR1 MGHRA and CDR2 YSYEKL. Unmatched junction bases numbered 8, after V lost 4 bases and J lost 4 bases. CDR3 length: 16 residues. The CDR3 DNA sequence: TGCGCCAGCAGCCCGGTGGCGGGGGGGCGGTACAATGAGCAGTTCTTC. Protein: CASSPVAGGRYNEQFF.

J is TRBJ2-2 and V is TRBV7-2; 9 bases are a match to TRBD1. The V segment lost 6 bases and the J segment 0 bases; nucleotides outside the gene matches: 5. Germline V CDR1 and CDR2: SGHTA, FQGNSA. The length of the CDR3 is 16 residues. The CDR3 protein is CASSSDRGANTGELFF. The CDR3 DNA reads TGTGCCAGCAGTTCAGACAGGGGGGCGAACACCGGGGAGCTGTTTTTT.